The 21 T cell receptor beta chains below come from one sample, sequenced in a study of Tregs in tolerant kidney transplant recipients (dated by TCRdb to between 2018 and 2021). The time point label, as the study defines it: blood sample drawn before combined kidney and bone marrow transplant. Library preparation was by the immunoSEQ multiplex PCR assay. TCRdb provides this immuneACCESS table in a form limited to in-frame rearrangements. Some clones are lacking; in checked studies, under half of them reflect an unresolved V gene, and why the rest are absent is not known. The sample records about 94,000 clones, roughly 93% of which are singletons. The biggest ten clones account for 0.46% of the sample. Sample: CD4+ T cells from blood, taken before the transplant. The receptors shown here come from a human donor who received a combined kidney and bone marrow transplant.

The CDR3 loop is CASSPRDRHRAPMNTEAFF. DNA for the CDR3: TGTGCCAGCAGCCCCAGAGACAGGCATAGAGCTCCGATGAACACTGAAGCTTTCTTT. The rearrangement uses TRBV11-2 and TRBJ1-1; D may be TRBD1 (6 bases). V lost 5 bases and J 0 bases, leaving 25 bases between the germline ends. The germline gives CDR1 SGHAT, CDR2 FQNNGV. The CDR3 is 19 amino acids.

This chain joins TRBV6-1 and TRBJ2-5; D unresolved. With the DNA end fitting TRBJ2-7 better, the J assignment may be wrong. CDR3 length: 14 amino acids. Germline CDR1 reads MNHNS; CDR2 reads SASEGT. CDR3: CASSEGFTTYEQYF. In DNA form, the CDR3 reads TGTGCCAGCAGTGAAGGTTTCACTACCTACGAGCAGTACTTC.

The CDR3 region has the DNA TGTGCCAGCAGCACTGTCGGGGGAGAGACCCAGTACTTC. It translates to CASSTVGGETQYF. The chain has TRBV19 and TRBJ2-5; weak D call: TRBD2 (6 bases). Deletions cut 9 bases from V and 4 bases from J, with 15 bases between. The CDR3 has 13 residues. Germline loops: CDR1 LNHDA, CDR2 SQIVND (reference sequence).

This clone has only a few counts. V gene TRBV10-3 combines with J gene TRBJ1-3, with TRBD1 matching over 9 bases. The germline CDR1 and CDR2 sequences are ENHRY and SYGVKD. Unmatched junction bases numbered 6, after V lost 7 bases and J lost 2 bases. CDR3 length equals 15 residues. CDR3 amino acids: CAITRTGAAGNTIYF. The CDR3 coding sequence is TGTGCCATCACCAGGACAGGGGCGGCTGGAAACACCATATATTTT.

CDR3 bases: TGTGCCAGCAGCTTCAGGGTGAACACCGGGGAGCTGTTTTTT. It codes for CASSFRVNTGELFF. The V gene is TRBV7-3, the J gene TRBJ2-2; D may be TRBD1 (5 bases). CDR3 length: 14 residues. Germline CDR1 and CDR2: SGHTA and FQGTGA. V lost 3 bases, J lost 1 base, and 6 bases lay in between.

The V gene is TRBV15, the J gene TRBJ1-3; D is ambiguous. The V end was cut by 1 base, the J end by 4 bases, with 8 bases between. This CDR3 is built from 14 residues. Germline V lookup: CDR1 LNHNV, CDR2 YYDKDF (reference sequence). The chain's CDR3 is CATSRGESGNTIYF. The CDR3 coding sequence is TGTGCCACCAGCAGAGGGGAGTCAGGAAACACCATATATTTT.

This chain uses TRBV30 with TRBJ2-7; perhaps TRBD1 as D (5 bases). The CDR3 is 13 amino acids. CDR1 is GTSNPN and CDR2 is SVGIG in the germline V gene (reference sequence). V gave up 4 bases and J gave up 5 bases, with 15 bases separating them. CDR3 DNA: TGTGCCTGGAACCAGGGCAGGTCGGACGAGCAGTACTTC. Translating it yields CAWNQGRSDEQYF.

V gene TRBV7-5 combines with J gene TRBJ1-1; the D call TRBD1 from the table was never checked on the DNA. TRBV7-5 is a recognized pseudogene. This CDR3 has 18 amino acids. This CDR3 reads CVRKDATGADYMNTEAFF. CDR3 DNA: TGTGTCAGAAAAGACGCGACAGGGGCTGATTACATGAACACTGAAGCTTTCTTT.

The chain carries TRBV30 and TRBJ1-2, with 7 positions matching TRBD1. This CDR3 region has 13 residues. CDR1 and CDR2 (germline): GTSNPN, SVGIG (reference sequence). V lost 5 bases and J lost 4; bases outside the gene matches: 7. The CDR3 loop reads CAWESQGSYGYTF. The CDR3 nucleotides are TGTGCCTGGGAGTCACAGGGGTCCTATGGCTACACCTTC.

The chain employs TRBV5-4 and TRBJ2-7; weak D call: TRBD2 (7 bases). The germline V gene encodes CDR1 SGHNT and CDR2 YYREEE (reference sequence). The ends were cut back, 5 bases at V and 7 bases at J, with 22 bases in the middle. This CDR3 contains 15 residues. CDR3: CASSGGLEGGGEQYF. The CDR3 DNA follows: TGTGCCAGCAGTGGGGGCTTAGAGGGAGGGGGTGAGCAGTACTTC.

The chain recombines TRBV7-9 with TRBJ2-1, with 7 bases fitting TRBD2. V lost 5 bases and J lost 5; bases outside the gene matches: 9. The germline CDR1 and CDR2 sequences are SEHNR and FQNEAQ (reference sequence). This CDR3 has 15 residues. CDR3 DNA: TGTGCCAGCAGCAGCCCTCTAGCGGCGAACAATGAGCAGTTCTTC. This gives the protein CASSSPLAANNEQFF.

This clone was observed a few times. The chain uses TRBV4-2 and TRBJ1-5; 7 nucleotides match TRBD1. V lost 1 base to trimming and J lost 2 bases; unmatched junction nucleotides: 8. This CDR3 contains 17 residues. Looked up from germline, CDR1 is LGHNA and CDR2 is YNFKEQ. CDR3 protein: CASSQAQGDRGNQPQHF. The CDR3 nucleotides read TGTGCCAGCAGCCAAGCCCAGGGGGACCGCGGCAATCAGCCCCAGCATTTT.

The V call is TRBV7-8, the J call TRBJ1-2; 7 bases match TRBD1. V lost 5 bases to trimming and J lost 4 bases; unmatched junction nucleotides: 13. CDR1 is SGHVS and CDR2 is FQNEAQ in the germline V gene. The CDR3 runs 16 residues. The CDR3 nucleotides are TGTGCCAGCAGCCCAGAACAGGGGACGAGGATCTATGGCTACACCTTC. As protein: CASSPEQGTRIYGYTF.

The chain employs TRBV6-1 and TRBJ2-7, with 12 bases aligning to TRBD1. This CDR3 has 13 amino acids. Germline V gene lookup returns CDR1 MNHNS and CDR2 SASEGT. The ends lost 8 bases at V and 3 bases at J; junction bases unmatched: 2. CDR3 coding DNA: TGTGCCAGCCGGGACAGGGGGCTCTACGAGCAGTACTTC. This codes for CASRDRGLYEQYF.

As to this clone: The sample holds other DNA sequences that translate to the same CDR3. The chain recombines TRBV5-1 with TRBJ1-6; a possible D gene is TRBD1 (5 bases). The CDR3 spans 14 residues. V lost 2 bases, J lost 10 bases, and 13 bases lay in between. Germline V gene sequence: CDR1 SGHRS, CDR2 YFSETQ. CDR3: CASSLGGVESPLHF. The CDR3 nucleotides read TGCGCCAGCAGCTTAGGAGGGGTAGAATCACCCCTCCACTTT.

This clone was observed once. CDR3 nucleotide sequence: TGTGCCAGCAGTTACGGACAGTCCCCTATCATTCCGCCCCAGCATTTT. This gives the protein CASSYGQSPIIPPQHF. The chain combines TRBV6-6 with TRBJ1-5; possibly TRBD1 for D (6 bases). Germline assignment: CDR1 MNHNY and CDR2 SVGAGI (reference sequence). V was trimmed by 2 bases and J by 9 bases, leaving 20 bases between them. CDR3 size: 16 residues.

J is TRBJ2-2 and V is TRBV7-9, with TRBD2 matching 12 bases. Germline trimming cut 3 bases from V and 2 bases from J; bases unmatched to any gene: 10. The germline V gene encodes CDR1 SEHNR and CDR2 FQNEAQ (reference sequence). The CDR3 spans 19 residues. CDR3 nucleotides: TGTGCCAGCAGCTTCCCTCAAGGACTAGCGGGGACAAACACCGGGGAGCTGTTTTTT. Translated, it gives CASSFPQGLAGTNTGELFF.

The chain is built from TRBV30 and TRBJ1-1, with no clear D. This CDR3 is built from 13 residues. Between the trimmed V and J ends, which lost 2 bases and 4 bases, there was a span of 11 bases. Germline CDR1 GTSNPN, CDR2 SVGIG (reference sequence). The CDR3 spells CAWSRSAGTEAFF. CDR3 bases: TGTGCCTGGAGTCGGTCCGCGGGCACTGAAGCTTTCTTT. Drawing the rest from reference TRBV30 and TRBJ1-1, the complete variable domain is SQTIHQWPATLVQPVGSPLSLECTVEGTSNPNLYWYRQAAGRGLQLLFYSVGIGQISSEVPQNLSASRPQDRQFILSSKKLLLSDSGFYLCAWSRSAGTEAFFGQGTRLTVV.

The gene calls are TRBV9 and TRBJ1-2; D is unresolved. Trimming shortened V by 0 bases and J by 0 bases, and 3 bases separated the two germline ends. The germline CDR1 and CDR2 sequences are SGDLS and YYNGEE. CDR3 length equals 13 residues. CDR3 amino acids: CASSVDSNYGYTF. The CDR3 nucleotides read TGTGCCAGCAGCGTAGACTCTAACTATGGCTACACCTTC.

The chain combines TRBV7-9 with TRBJ2-5; tentatively, D is TRBD1 (7 bases). The CDR3 is made up of 15 amino acids. Germline assignment: CDR1 SEHNR and CDR2 FQNEAQ (reference sequence). Trimming took off 5 bases at V and 2 bases at J, with 15 bases between the two ends. The CDR3 spells CASSLRQGLQETQYF. CDR3 sequence (DNA): TGTGCCAGCAGCCTAAGACAGGGACTTCAAGAGACCCAGTACTTC.

The rearrangement joins TRBV7-2 to TRBJ2-1; 11 nucleotides match TRBD2. The J segment lost 6 bases and the V segment lost 2 bases, leaving 6 bases of the junction unmatched. Germline CDR1 is SGHTA and CDR2 is FQGNSA. The CDR3 consists of 16 residues. In nucleotides, the CDR3 is TGTGCCAGCAGCTTACGTTCTAGCGGGGGGATCAATGAGCAGTTCTTC. Translating gives CASSLRSSGGINEQFF.